The rows below give T cell receptor beta chains drawn from one sample of a study of T-cell memory formation after mild COVID-19. TCRdb fed the 5' RACE reads into MiXCR, producing one record per CDR3 protein. Seen here are some 280,000 distinct CDR3 sequences, around 15% observed once, and the top ten hold 20% to 25%. The specimen sequenced was PBMCs or a T cell subset sorted from them (not recorded which). The origin of the receptors is a young man who had mild COVID-19 (a few samples of this study predate the infection). Cell type and time point are not known. The CDR3 runs from the conserved cysteine through the conserved F or W. Fields, in order: CDR3 length, clone size, J gene, V gene, D gene, CDR3 protein, CDR3 DNA. D genes are given only for firm matches. Size values are once, few and many counts, or a class for expanded clones, and some rows have none.

CDR3 length: 14
clone size: few
J gene: TRBJ2-1
V gene: TRBV6-6
D gene: TRBD1
CDR3 protein: CASSYDRVYNEQFF
CDR3 DNA: TGTGCCAGCAGTTACGACAGGGTTTACAATGAGCAGTTCTTC

CDR3 length: 13
clone size: few
J gene: TRBJ1-5
V gene: TRBV7-2
D gene: .
CDR3 protein: CASSLVTYQPQHF
CDR3 DNA: TGTGCCAGCAGCTTAGTCACTTATCAGCCCCAGCATTTT

CDR3 length: 14
clone size: many
J gene: TRBJ2-5
V gene: TRBV4-2
D gene: .
CDR3 protein: CASSQVAGQETQYF
CDR3 DNA: TGTGCCAGCAGCCAAGTTGCTGGCCAAGAGACCCAGTACTTC

CDR3 length: 14
clone size: few
J gene: TRBJ2-5
V gene: TRBV7-6
D gene: .
CDR3 protein: CASSLSGPQETQYF
CDR3 DNA: TGTGCCAGCAGCTTATCTGGGCCCCAAGAGACCCAGTACTTC

CDR3 length: 15
clone size: many
J gene: TRBJ2-6
V gene: TRBV20-1
D gene: .
CDR3 protein: CSARSGASGANVLTF
CDR3 DNA: TGCAGTGCTAGATCGGGGGCTTCTGGGGCCAACGTCCTGACTTTC

CDR3 length: 16
clone size: few
J gene: TRBJ1-6
V gene: TRBV20-1
D gene: .
CDR3 protein: CSARTTGTEYNSPLHF
CDR3 DNA: TGCAGTGCTAGAACGACCGGGACGGAGTATAATTCACCCCTCCACTTT

CDR3 length: 12
clone size: .
J gene: TRBJ1-2
V gene: TRBV4-2
D gene: .
CDR3 protein: CASSKGGDGYTF
CDR3 DNA: TGTGCCAGCAGCAAAGGGGGAGACGGCTACACCTTC

CDR3 length: 15
clone size: few
J gene: TRBJ2-3
V gene: TRBV12-3/TRBV12-4
D gene: .
CDR3 protein: CASSLFRSWVDTQYF
CDR3 DNA: TGTGCCAGCAGTTTATTCAGGTCTTGGGTGGATACGCAGTATTTT

CDR3 length: 15
clone size: .
J gene: TRBJ1-1
V gene: TRBV9
D gene: .
CDR3 protein: CASSPPRSGYTEAFF
CDR3 DNA: TGTGCCAGCAGCCCACCTCGGTCGGGTTACACTGAAGCTTTCTTT

CDR3 length: 11
clone size: .
J gene: TRBJ2-1
V gene: TRBV29-1
D gene: .
CDR3 protein: CSATTDNEQFF
CDR3 DNA: TGCAGCGCCACGACGGACAATGAGCAGTTCTTC

CDR3 length: 15
clone size: few
J gene: TRBJ2-5
V gene: TRBV6-2/TRBV6-3
D gene: .
CDR3 protein: CASSLGPYLQETQYF
CDR3 DNA: TGTGCCAGCAGTCTCGGGCCCTACCTCCAAGAGACCCAGTACTTC